A selection of T cell receptor beta chains follows, all from one sample in a study of T cells after yellow fever vaccination. TCRdb re-derived calls from the 5' RACE reads in MiXCR, one entry per CDR3 protein. The sample carries just under 600,000 distinct CDR3 sequences, less than 15% recorded once. The specimen comprised PBMCs, sampled on the day of the yellow fever booster vaccination. These receptors all come from a man aged 30 to 45 who received the YFV17D yellow fever vaccine. Each CDR3 is given with its conserved first and last residue. Each record gives: V gene, clone size, D gene, J gene, CDR3 protein, CDR3 DNA. D genes are given only for firm matches. Size is stated for part of the rows, as once, few or many counts, or as a class when the clone is expanded.

v_call: TRBV7-2
clone_size: .
d_call: .
j_call: TRBJ2-7
cdr3_aa: CASSPIRAKAEQYF
cdr3_nt: TGTGCCAGCAGCCCCATTAGGGCCAAGGCCGAGCAGTACTTC

v_call: TRBV7-8
clone_size: few
d_call: .
j_call: TRBJ2-5
cdr3_aa: CASSLRSGQEETQYF
cdr3_nt: TGTGCCAGCAGCTTACGCTCGGGACAAGAAGAGACCCAGTACTTC

v_call: TRBV10-3
clone_size: .
d_call: .
j_call: TRBJ2-2
cdr3_aa: CAISGGAGELFF
cdr3_nt: TGTGCCATCAGTGGAGGGGCCGGGGAGCTGTTTTTT

v_call: TRBV4-3
clone_size: few
d_call: .
j_call: TRBJ1-2
cdr3_aa: CASSQEQGRAYGYTF
cdr3_nt: TGCGCCAGCAGCCAAGAGCAGGGGAGAGCCTATGGCTACACCTTC

v_call: TRBV7-2
clone_size: few
d_call: TRBD2
j_call: TRBJ2-1
cdr3_aa: CASRGGEQFF
cdr3_nt: TGTGCCAGCAGGGGAGGGGAGCAGTTCTTC

v_call: TRBV7-8
clone_size: many
d_call: .
j_call: TRBJ2-3
cdr3_aa: CASRNRDGGGTQYF
cdr3_nt: TGTGCCAGCAGGAACCGGGACGGAGGGGGTACGCAGTATTTT

v_call: TRBV12-3/TRBV12-4
clone_size: many
d_call: .
j_call: TRBJ1-6
cdr3_aa: CASHRANSPLHF
cdr3_nt: TGTGCCAGCCACAGAGCTAATTCACCCCTCCACTTT

v_call: TRBV11-1
clone_size: few
d_call: TRBD1
j_call: TRBJ2-6
cdr3_aa: CASSLAQGTASGANVLTF
cdr3_nt: TGTGCCAGCAGCTTAGCGCAGGGGACAGCCTCAGGGGCCAACGTCCTGACTTTC

v_call: TRBV12-3/TRBV12-4
clone_size: few
d_call: TRBD2
j_call: TRBJ2-2
cdr3_aa: CASSSVVPGGRIGELFF
cdr3_nt: TGTGCCAGCAGTTCCGTAGTACCGGGAGGGCGAATCGGGGAGCTGTTTTTT

v_call: TRBV2
clone_size: .
d_call: TRBD1
j_call: TRBJ2-7
cdr3_aa: CASSADRDGYEQYF
cdr3_nt: TGTGCCAGCAGTGCAGACAGGGATGGTTACGAGCAGTACTTC

v_call: TRBV2
clone_size: few
d_call: .
j_call: TRBJ1-1
cdr3_aa: CASPDDSTNTEAFF
cdr3_nt: TGTGCCAGCCCGGACGACAGTACGAACACTGAAGCTTTCTTT

v_call: TRBV7-2
clone_size: .
d_call: TRBD1
j_call: TRBJ1-1
cdr3_aa: CASRQGGNTEAFF
cdr3_nt: TGTGCCAGTCGTCAGGGGGGAAACACTGAAGCTTTCTTT

v_call: TRBV6-2/TRBV6-3
clone_size: few
d_call: .
j_call: TRBJ2-2
cdr3_aa: CASKFPGTGELFF
cdr3_nt: TGTGCCAGCAAATTCCCGGGGACCGGGGAGCTGTTTTTT

v_call: TRBV20-1
clone_size: many
d_call: TRBD1
j_call: TRBJ1-3
cdr3_aa: CSARSQGAGNTIYF
cdr3_nt: TGCAGTGCTAGATCACAGGGGGCTGGAAACACCATATATTTT

v_call: TRBV27
clone_size: few
d_call: .
j_call: TRBJ2-3
cdr3_aa: CASSFRGHGTYTDTQYF
cdr3_nt: TGTGCCAGCAGTTTCAGGGGCCATGGGACCTACACAGATACGCAGTATTTT

v_call: TRBV6-1
clone_size: few
d_call: .
j_call: TRBJ2-5
cdr3_aa: CASSIWRQETQYF
cdr3_nt: TGTGCCAGCAGTATATGGCGGCAAGAGACCCAGTACTTC